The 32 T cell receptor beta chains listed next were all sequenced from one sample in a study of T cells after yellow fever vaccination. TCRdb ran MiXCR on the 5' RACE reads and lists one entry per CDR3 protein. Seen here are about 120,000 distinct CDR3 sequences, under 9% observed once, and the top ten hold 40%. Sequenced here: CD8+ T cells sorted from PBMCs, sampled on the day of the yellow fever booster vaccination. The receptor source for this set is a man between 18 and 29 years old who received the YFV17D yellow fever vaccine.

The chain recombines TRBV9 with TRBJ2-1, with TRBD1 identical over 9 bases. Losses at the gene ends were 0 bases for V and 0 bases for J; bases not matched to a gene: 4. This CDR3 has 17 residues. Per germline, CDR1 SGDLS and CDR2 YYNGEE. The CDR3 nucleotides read TGTGCCAGCAGCGTAGTAGGGGACAGGGTCTCCTACAATGAGCAGTTCTTC. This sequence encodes CASSVVGDRVSYNEQFF.

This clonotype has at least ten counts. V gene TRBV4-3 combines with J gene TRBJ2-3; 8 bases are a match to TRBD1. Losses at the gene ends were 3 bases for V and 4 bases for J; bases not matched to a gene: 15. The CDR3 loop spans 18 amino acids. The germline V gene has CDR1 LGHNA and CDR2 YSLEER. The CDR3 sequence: CASSHAASGGQPPDTQYF. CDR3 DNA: TGCGCCAGCAGCCACGCGGCATCAGGGGGCCAGCCCCCAGATACGCAGTATTTT.

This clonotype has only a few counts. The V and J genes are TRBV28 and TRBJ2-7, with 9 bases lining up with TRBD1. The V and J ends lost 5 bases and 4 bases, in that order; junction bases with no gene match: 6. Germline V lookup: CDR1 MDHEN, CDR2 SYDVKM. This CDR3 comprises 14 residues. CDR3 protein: CASSGQGIVYEQYV. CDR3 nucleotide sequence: TGTGCCAGCAGTGGACAGGGGATTGTGTACGAGCAGTACGTC.

In nucleotides, the CDR3 is TGTGCCACCGATAGCGGGGGGGCCGGCGATACGCAGTATTTT. Encoded protein: CATDSGGAGDTQYF. The gene calls are TRBV24-1 and TRBJ2-3; 11 bases line up with TRBD2. The CDR3 covers 14 residues. The trim removed 9 bases at V and 6 bases at J, leaving 7 bases unmatched. Germline CDR1 and CDR2: KGHDR and SFDVKD.

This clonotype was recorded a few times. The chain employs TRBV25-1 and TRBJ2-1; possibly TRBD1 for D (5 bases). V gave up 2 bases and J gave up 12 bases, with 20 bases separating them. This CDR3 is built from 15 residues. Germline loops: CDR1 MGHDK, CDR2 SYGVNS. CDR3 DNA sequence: TGTGCCAGCAGTGAAAGGCGCGGCAGGGTGGTAGGGCAGTTCTTC. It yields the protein CASSERRGRVVGQFF.

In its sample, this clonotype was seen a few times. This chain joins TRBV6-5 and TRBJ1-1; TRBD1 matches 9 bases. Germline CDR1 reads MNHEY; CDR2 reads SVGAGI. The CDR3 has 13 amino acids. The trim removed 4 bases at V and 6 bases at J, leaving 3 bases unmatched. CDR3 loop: CASSFRQGAEAFF. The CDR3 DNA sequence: TGTGCCAGCAGTTTTCGACAGGGGGCTGAAGCTTTCTTT.

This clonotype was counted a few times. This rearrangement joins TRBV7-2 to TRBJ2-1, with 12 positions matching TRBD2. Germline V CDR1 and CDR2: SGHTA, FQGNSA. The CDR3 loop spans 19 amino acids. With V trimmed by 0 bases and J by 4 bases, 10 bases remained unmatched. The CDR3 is CASSLALAGGNGLYNEQFF. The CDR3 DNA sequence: TGTGCCAGCAGCTTAGCACTAGCGGGGGGCAACGGGTTATACAATGAGCAGTTCTTC.

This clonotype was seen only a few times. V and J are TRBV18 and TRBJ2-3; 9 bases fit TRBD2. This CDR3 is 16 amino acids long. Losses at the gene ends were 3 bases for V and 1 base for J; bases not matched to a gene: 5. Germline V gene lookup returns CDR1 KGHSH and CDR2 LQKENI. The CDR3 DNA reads TGTGCCAGCTCACCGGTTTGGACTAGCGGCACAGATACGCAGTATTTT. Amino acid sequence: CASSPVWTSGTDTQYF.

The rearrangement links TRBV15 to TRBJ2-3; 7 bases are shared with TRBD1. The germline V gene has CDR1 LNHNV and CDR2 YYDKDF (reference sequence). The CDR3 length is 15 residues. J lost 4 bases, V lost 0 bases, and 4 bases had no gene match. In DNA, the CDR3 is TGTGCCACCAGCAGAGAAACAGGGGCCGCAGATACGCAGTATTTT. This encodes CATSRETGAADTQYF.

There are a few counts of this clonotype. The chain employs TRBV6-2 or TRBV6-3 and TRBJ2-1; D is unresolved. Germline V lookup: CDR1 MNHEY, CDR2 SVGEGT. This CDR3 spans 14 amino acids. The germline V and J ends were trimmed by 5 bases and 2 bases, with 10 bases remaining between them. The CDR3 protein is CASSLRTPYNEQFF. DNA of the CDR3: TGTGCCAGCAGTCTTAGGACGCCCTACAATGAGCAGTTCTTC.

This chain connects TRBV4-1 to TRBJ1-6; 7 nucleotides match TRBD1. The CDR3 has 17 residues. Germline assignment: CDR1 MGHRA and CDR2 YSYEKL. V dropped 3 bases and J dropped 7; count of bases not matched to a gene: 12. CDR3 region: CASSHQTGTIGNSPLHF. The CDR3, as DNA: TGCGCCAGCAGCCACCAGACAGGGACCATTGGAAATTCACCCCTCCACTTT.

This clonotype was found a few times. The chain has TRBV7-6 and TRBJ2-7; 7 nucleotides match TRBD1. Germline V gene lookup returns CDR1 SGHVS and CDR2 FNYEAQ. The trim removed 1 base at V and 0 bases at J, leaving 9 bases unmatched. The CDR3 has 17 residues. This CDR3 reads CASSLGDSPIFSYEQYV. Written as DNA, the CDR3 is TGTGCCAGCAGCTTAGGGGACAGTCCGATCTTCTCCTACGAGCAGTACGTC.

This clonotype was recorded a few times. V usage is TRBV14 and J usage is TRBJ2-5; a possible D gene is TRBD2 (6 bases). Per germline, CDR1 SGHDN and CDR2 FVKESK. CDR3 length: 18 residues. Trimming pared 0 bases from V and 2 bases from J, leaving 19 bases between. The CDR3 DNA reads TGTGCCAGCAGCCAAGATTGGGTGCCTCGGAGGGGACAAGAGACCCAGTACTTC. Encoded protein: CASSQDWVPRRGQETQYF.

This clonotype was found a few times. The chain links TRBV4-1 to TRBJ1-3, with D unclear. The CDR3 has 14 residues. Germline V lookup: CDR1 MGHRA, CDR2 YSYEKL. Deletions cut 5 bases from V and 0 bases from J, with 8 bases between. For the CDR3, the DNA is TGCGCCAGCAGCGAACAGAACTCTGGAAACACCATATATTTT. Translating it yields CASSEQNSGNTIYF.

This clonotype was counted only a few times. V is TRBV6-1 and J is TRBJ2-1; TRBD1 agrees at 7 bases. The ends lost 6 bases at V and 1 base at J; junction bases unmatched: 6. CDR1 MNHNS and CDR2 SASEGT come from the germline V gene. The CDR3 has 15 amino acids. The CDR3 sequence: CASSHRGISYNEQFF. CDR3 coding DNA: TGTGCCAGCAGCCACAGGGGAATTTCCTACAATGAGCAGTTCTTC.

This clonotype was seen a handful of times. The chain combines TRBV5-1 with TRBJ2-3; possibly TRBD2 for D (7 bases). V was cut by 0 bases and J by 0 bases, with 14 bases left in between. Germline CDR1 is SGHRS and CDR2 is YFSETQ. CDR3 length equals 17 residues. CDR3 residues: CASSLESGTRSTDTQYF. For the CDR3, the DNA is TGCGCCAGCAGCTTGGAAAGCGGGACACGTAGCACAGATACGCAGTATTTT.

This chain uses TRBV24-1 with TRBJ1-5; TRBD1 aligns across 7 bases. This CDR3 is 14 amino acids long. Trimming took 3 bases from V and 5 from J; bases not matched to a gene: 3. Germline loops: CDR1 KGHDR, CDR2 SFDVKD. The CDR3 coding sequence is TGTGCCACCAGTGATGTAACAGGGGATCAGCCCCAGCATTTT. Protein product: CATSDVTGDQPQHF.

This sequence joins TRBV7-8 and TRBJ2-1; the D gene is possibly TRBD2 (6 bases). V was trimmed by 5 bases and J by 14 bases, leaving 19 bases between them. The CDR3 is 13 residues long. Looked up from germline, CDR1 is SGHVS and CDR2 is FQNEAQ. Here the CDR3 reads CASSPVGGSLEFF. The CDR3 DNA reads TGTGCCAGCAGCCCCGTCGGGGGTTCTTTGGAGTTCTTC.

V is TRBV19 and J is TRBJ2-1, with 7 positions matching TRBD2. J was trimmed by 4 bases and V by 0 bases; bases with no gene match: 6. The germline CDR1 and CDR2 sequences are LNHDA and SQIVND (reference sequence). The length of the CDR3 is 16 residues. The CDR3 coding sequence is TGTGCCAGTAGTATAGAGCGGGGGTGGTCTTACAATGAGCAGTTCTTC. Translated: CASSIERGWSYNEQFF.

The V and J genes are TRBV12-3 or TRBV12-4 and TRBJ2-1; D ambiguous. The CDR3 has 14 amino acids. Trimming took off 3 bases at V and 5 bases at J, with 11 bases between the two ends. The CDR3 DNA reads TGTGCCAGCAGTTTTCTTCGGCAGAACAATGAGCAGTTCTTC. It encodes CASSFLRQNNEQFF.

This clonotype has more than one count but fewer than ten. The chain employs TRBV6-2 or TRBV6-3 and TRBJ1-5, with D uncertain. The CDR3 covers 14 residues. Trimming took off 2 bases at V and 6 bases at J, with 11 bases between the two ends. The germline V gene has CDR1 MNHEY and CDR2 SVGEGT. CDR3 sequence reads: CASSYTRRGQPQHF. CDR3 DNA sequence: TGTGCCAGCAGTTACACGAGGCGGGGTCAGCCCCAGCATTTT.

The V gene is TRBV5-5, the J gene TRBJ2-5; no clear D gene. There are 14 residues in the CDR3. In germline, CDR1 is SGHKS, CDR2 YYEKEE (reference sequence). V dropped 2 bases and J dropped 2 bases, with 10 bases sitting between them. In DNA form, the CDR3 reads TGTGCCAGCAGCTTCCTATGGGAACAAGAGACCCAGTACTTC. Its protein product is CASSFLWEQETQYF.

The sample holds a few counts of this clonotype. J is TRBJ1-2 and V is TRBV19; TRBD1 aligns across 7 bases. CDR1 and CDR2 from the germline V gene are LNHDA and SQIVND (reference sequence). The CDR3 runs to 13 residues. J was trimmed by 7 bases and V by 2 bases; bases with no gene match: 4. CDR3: CASSIRGRRGYTF. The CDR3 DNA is TGTGCCAGTAGTATAAGGGGGCGTCGTGGCTACACCTTC.

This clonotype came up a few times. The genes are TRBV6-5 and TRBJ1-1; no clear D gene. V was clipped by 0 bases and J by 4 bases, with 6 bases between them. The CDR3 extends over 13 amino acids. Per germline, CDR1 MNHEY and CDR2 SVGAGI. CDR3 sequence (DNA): TGTGCCAGCAGTTACTCAGTGCTCACTGAAGCTTTCTTT. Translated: CASSYSVLTEAFF.

CDR3 DNA sequence: TGCGCCAGCAGCCACGTTGACAGGGGGCTTGGCGCAGATACGCAGTATTTT. Protein product: CASSHVDRGLGADTQYF. The chain employs TRBV4-1 and TRBJ2-3; 10 bases align to TRBD1. V lost 3 bases and J lost 4; bases outside the gene matches: 10. Germline V gives CDR1 MGHRA, CDR2 YSYEKL. This CDR3 has 17 amino acids.

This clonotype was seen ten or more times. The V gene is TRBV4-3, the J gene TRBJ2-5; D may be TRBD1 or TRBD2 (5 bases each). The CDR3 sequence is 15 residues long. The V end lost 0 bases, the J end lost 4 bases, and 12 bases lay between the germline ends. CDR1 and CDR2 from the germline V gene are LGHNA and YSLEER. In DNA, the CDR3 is TGCGCCAGCAGCCAAGAAAACGGGGCAGGAGAGACCCAGTACTTC. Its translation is CASSQENGAGETQYF.

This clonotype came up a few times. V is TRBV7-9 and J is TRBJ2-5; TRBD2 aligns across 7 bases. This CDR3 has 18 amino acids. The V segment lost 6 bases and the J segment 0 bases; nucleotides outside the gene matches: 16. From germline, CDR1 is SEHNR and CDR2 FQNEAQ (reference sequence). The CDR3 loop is CASRPPSPSGKNQETQYF. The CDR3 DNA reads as TGTGCCAGCAGACCGCCCTCCCCTAGCGGAAAAAACCAAGAGACCCAGTACTTC.

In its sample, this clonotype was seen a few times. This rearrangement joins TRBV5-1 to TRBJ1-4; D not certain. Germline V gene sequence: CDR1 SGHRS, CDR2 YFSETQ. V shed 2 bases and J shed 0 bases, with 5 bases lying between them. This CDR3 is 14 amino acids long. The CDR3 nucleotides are TGCGCCAGCAGCTTTGGTTCAACTAATGAAAAACTGTTTTTT. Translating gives CASSFGSTNEKLFF.

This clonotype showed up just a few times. In DNA form, the CDR3 reads TGTGCCAGCACCATTAGCGGGGGGTGGAATGAGCAGTTCTTC. As protein: CASTISGGWNEQFF. This chain uses TRBV9 with TRBJ2-1, with TRBD2 identical over 10 bases. This CDR3 is 14 amino acids long. J lost 7 bases, V lost 6 bases, and 7 bases had no gene match. Germline V CDR1 and CDR2: SGDLS, YYNGEE.

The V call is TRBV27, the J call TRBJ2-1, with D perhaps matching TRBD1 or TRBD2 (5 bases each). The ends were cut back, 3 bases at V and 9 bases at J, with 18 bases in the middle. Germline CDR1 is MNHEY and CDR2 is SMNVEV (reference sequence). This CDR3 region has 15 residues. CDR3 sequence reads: CASSLSLWGNGEQFF. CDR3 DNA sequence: TGTGCCAGCAGTTTGTCCCTTTGGGGGAACGGTGAGCAGTTCTTC.

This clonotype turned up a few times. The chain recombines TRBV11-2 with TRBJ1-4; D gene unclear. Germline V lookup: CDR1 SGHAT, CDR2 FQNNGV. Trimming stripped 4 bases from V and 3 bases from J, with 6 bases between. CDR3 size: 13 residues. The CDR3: CASSSASNEKLFF. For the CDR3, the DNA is TGTGCCAGCAGCTCGGCATCTAATGAAAAACTGTTTTTT.

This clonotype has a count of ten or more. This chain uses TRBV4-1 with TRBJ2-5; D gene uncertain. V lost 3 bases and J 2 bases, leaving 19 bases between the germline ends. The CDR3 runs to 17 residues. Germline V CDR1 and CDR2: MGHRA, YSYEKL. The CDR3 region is CASSQPEMGRLQETQYF. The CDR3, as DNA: TGCGCCAGCAGCCAGCCTGAGATGGGCAGGTTACAAGAGACCCAGTACTTC.